This entry lists 13 T cell receptor beta chains sequenced from one sample in a study of T cell repertoires in cytomegalovirus infection. For these receptors, no antigen is known. One entry per CDR3 protein, called by TCRdb with MiXCR from the reads. This sample has around 900,000 distinct CDR3 sequences, with less than 35% found just once. The specimen comprised cultured CD8+ T cells from PBMCs, sampled from culture after CMV antigen stimulation. These TCRs come from a human donor in good health (CMV status not recorded). Some clones in this sample may be carry-over from other donors' samples.

This clonotype came up a few times. The chain joins TRBV7-6 to TRBJ2-2; D is undetermined. The germline V and J ends were trimmed by 4 bases and 1 base, with 10 bases remaining between them. Looked up from germline, CDR1 is SGHVS and CDR2 is FNYEAQ. The CDR3 length is 15 residues. In nucleotides, the CDR3 is TGTGCCAGCAGCTCGTCCGGCCGGAACACCGGGGAGCTGTTTTTT. It is translated as CASSSSGRNTGELFF.

This clonotype has only a few counts. This sequence joins TRBV12-3 or TRBV12-4 and TRBJ1-6; 10 positions agree with TRBD1. The CDR3 runs 14 residues. The V gene end was trimmed by 5 bases and the J gene end by 9 bases; junction bases not matched to a gene: 4. The CDR3: CASSRGQGGSPLHF. The CDR3 DNA sequence: TGTGCCAGCAGTCGCGGACAGGGGGGTTCACCCCTCCACTTT.

There are a few counts of this clonotype. The V call is TRBV29-1, the J call TRBJ2-3; a possible D gene is TRBD2 (6 bases). The CDR3 length is 11 residues. The germline V gene has CDR1 SQVTM and CDR2 ANQGSEA. Here the CDR3 reads CSAGLEPMQYF. CDR3 sequence (DNA): TGCAGTGCGGGACTGGAACCGATGCAGTATTTT.

The chain joins TRBV25-1 to TRBJ1-2; D remains ambiguous. V was shortened by 11 bases and J by 4 bases, with 14 bases between the two germline ends. The CDR3 is made up of 12 amino acids. In germline, CDR1 is MGHDK, CDR2 SYGVNS. CDR3 residues: CAAWAGFYGYTF. For the CDR3, the DNA is TGTGCCGCTTGGGCAGGATTCTATGGCTACACCTTC.

CDR3 sequence: CASGVAGELFF. As DNA, the CDR3 is TGTGCCAGTGGCGTAGCCGGGGAGCTGTTTTTT. This sequence joins TRBV7-2 and TRBJ2-2; unclear D gene. Trimming shortened V by 9 bases and J by 6 bases, and 8 bases separated the two germline ends. The CDR3 has 11 amino acids. The germline CDR1 and CDR2 sequences are SGHTA and FQGNSA.

This clonotype has at least ten counts. V and J are TRBV6-2 or TRBV6-3 and TRBJ1-6, with a possible D match to TRBD1 (5 bases). V was shortened by 7 bases and J by 7 bases, with 11 bases between the two germline ends. The CDR3 has 13 residues. Germline V gene data show CDR1 as MNHEY and CDR2 as SVGEGT. The CDR3 DNA reads as TGTGCCAGCAAGACAGATTTGAATTCACCCCTCCACTTT. It codes for CASKTDLNSPLHF.

This sequence joins TRBV10-3 and TRBJ1-1; TRBD1 might be the D (5 bases). This CDR3 region has 13 residues. The germline gives CDR1 ENHRY, CDR2 SYGVKD. Trimming removed 6 bases at V and 5 bases at J, with 13 bases between. As DNA, the CDR3 is TGTGCCATCAGGGTCGTAGGGGATACTGAAGCTTTCTTT. Amino acid sequence: CAIRVVGDTEAFF.

This clonotype appeared a few times. The genes are TRBV7-6 and TRBJ2-2, with 10 bases matching TRBD1. V lost 1 base and J lost 0; bases outside the gene matches: 8. The CDR3 runs 19 residues. Germline V gene lookup returns CDR1 SGHVS and CDR2 FNYEAQ. The CDR3 DNA reads TGTGCCAGCAGCTTAGATGGGACAGGGGCCCCGCCGAACACCGGGGAGCTGTTTTTT. Protein product: CASSLDGTGAPPNTGELFF.

This clonotype was seen only a few times. V and J are TRBV2 and TRBJ2-3; D unresolved. V was pared by 8 bases and J by 5 bases, with 2 bases between. CDR3 length: 9 amino acids. Germline assignment: CDR1 SNHLY and CDR2 FYNNEI. The CDR3 DNA is TGTGCCAGCGTAGATACGCAGTATTTT. Encoded protein: CASVDTQYF.

The chain carries TRBV6-5 and TRBJ2-6; D remains ambiguous. Germline lookup yields CDR1 MNHEY and CDR2 SVGAGI. Trimming stripped 6 bases from V and 3 bases from J, with 15 bases between. The CDR3 totals 16 residues. For the CDR3, the DNA is TGTGCCAGCAGCCCGAGTGTGTGGGGTGGGGCCAACGTCCTGACTTTC. Translating it yields CASSPSVWGGANVLTF.

This clonotype has a handful of counts. The chain recombines TRBV11-2 with TRBJ2-5; a possible D gene is TRBD1 (6 bases). Germline-derived CDR1 and CDR2 are SGHAT and FQNNGV. The CDR3 length is 15 residues. V was cut by 5 bases and J by 1 base, with 14 bases left in between. This CDR3 reads CASSPTRTAQETQYF. The CDR3 DNA follows: TGTGCCAGCAGCCCAACGAGGACAGCCCAAGAGACCCAGTACTTC.

The chain combines TRBV2 with TRBJ2-7, with TRBD1 identical over 7 bases. The germline V gene encodes CDR1 SNHLY and CDR2 FYNNEI. This CDR3 contains 12 residues. V gave up 6 bases and J gave up 3 bases; unmatched junction bases: 2. CDR3 nucleotides: TGTGCCAGCAGGTGGACAGGCTACGAGCAGTACGTC. It yields the protein CASRWTGYEQYV.

This sequence joins TRBV25-1 and TRBJ1-2; D is possibly TRBD1 (5 bases). V was shortened by 2 bases and J by 0 bases, with 19 bases between the two germline ends. Germline V gene lookup returns CDR1 MGHDK and CDR2 SYGVNS. The CDR3 spans 18 residues. Here the CDR3 DNA reads TGTGCCAGCAGTGAAAGAGAGGGAGGGGTGCCGGCTAACTATGGCTACACCTTC. Amino acids: CASSEREGGVPANYGYTF.